Below, 2 T cell receptor beta chains from the same sample are listed, as sequenced in a study of OX40 agonist ivuxolimab in advanced cancers. Some clones are missing from TCRdb's copy, which holds only in-frame ones; the method was immunoSEQ multiplex PCR. This sample yields fewer than 100,000 clones, of which approximately 83% are seen a single time; roughly 1.9% belongs to the top ten. Material: CD4+ or CD8+ T cells sorted from blood, obtained in a trial of the OX40 agonist ivuxolimab. Receptor source: an adult with an advanced solid tumor such as melanoma, head and neck, liver or kidney cancer.

The V and J genes are TRBV9 and TRBJ1-1; D ambiguous. V was clipped by 0 bases and J by 2 bases, with 8 bases between them. The CDR3 has 14 residues. Germline loops: CDR1 SGDLS, CDR2 YYNGEE. The CDR3 reads CASSVVMANTEAFF. CDR3 bases: TGTGCCAGCAGCGTAGTCATGGCAAACACTGAAGCTTTCTTT.

The V and J genes are TRBV5-6 and TRBJ1-6; 8 bases align to TRBD1. This CDR3 spans 16 amino acids. Germline CDR1 reads SGHDT; CDR2 reads YYEEEE. V dropped 2 bases and J dropped 3; count of bases not matched to a gene: 4. CDR3 amino acids: CASSFLDRDYNSPLHF. CDR3 bases: TGTGCCAGCAGCTTCTTGGACAGGGACTATAATTCACCCCTCCACTTT. Together with reference TRBV5-6 and TRBJ1-6, the CDR3 gives the full variable domain: DAGVTQSPTHLIKTRGQQVTLRCSPKSGHDTVSWYQQALGQGPQFIFQYYEEEERQRGNFPDRFSGHQFPNYSSELNVNALLLGDSALYLCASSFLDRDYNSPLHFGNGTRLTVT.